This T cell receptor (beta chain) derives from a study of read filtering for tumor transcriptome and immune sequencing. This clonotype was detected many times. Its antigen is currently unknown. Study-wide points: Correlation between methods rose after single-read clonotypes were removed. RNA-seq captured clonotypes less deeply and reliably than IR-seq. The CD138-negative fraction was mixed bone marrow immune cells, not pure T cells. In IR-seq, single-read clonotypes were roughly 80% of clonotypes but 3.5% to 4% of reads.

From roughly 390 ng of RNA, a library with molecular barcoded alpha/delta and beta/gamma adaptors was made. Using its own MiXCR run on the reads, TCRdb lists one record per CDR3 protein. The table has approximately 90,000 distinct CDR3 sequences, about 12% seen once. CDR3 size: 16 residues. V lost 0 bases and J lost 4; bases outside the gene matches: 5. Germline values: CDR1 SGHDT, CDR2 YYEEEE. The TCR comes from a donor at least 40 years old with multiple myeloma. The sequencing sample was made of a population of CD138-negative cells sorted from bone marrow. The V and J genes are TRBV5-6 and TRBJ1-5, with TRBD1 identical over 9 bases. The CDR3 region has the DNA TGTGCCAGCAGCTTGGCCTTTGGACAGGGGAATCAGCCCCAGCATTTT. Amino acid sequence: CASSLAFGQGNQPQHF.